The source of this T cell receptor (beta chain) is a study of early T cells in non-severe SARS-CoV-2 infection. This clonotype was recorded many times. TCRdb re-called the 5' RACE reads with MiXCR, one entry per CDR3 protein. The sample contains some 96,000 distinct CDR3 sequences, about 11% of which appear only once. V was shortened by 6 bases and J by 4 bases, with 16 bases between the two germline ends. Germline CDR1 LNHDA, CDR2 SQIVND (reference sequence). The CDR3 is made up of 14 amino acids. The chain has TRBV19 and TRBJ2-7; a possible D gene is TRBD1 (6 bases). This clonotype was sampled from an adult who was a healthcare worker with PCR-confirmed SARS-CoV-2 infection or an uninfected control (not recorded which). The sample here was whole blood, taken at baseline. CDR3 residues: CASSTGTSFYEQYF. CDR3 bases: TGTGCCAGTAGCACCGGGACAAGTTTTTACGAGCAGTACTTC.